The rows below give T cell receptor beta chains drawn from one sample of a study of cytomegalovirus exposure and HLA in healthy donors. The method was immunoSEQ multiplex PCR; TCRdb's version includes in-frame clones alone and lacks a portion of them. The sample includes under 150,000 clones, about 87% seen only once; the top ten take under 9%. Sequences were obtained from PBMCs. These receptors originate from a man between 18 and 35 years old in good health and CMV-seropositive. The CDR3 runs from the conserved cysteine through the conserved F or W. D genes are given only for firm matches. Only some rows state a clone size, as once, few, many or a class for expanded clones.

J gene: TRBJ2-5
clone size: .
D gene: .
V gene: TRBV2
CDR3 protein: CASSERGRETQYF
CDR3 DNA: TGTGCCAGCAGTGAAAGGGGGAGAGAGACCCAGTACTTC

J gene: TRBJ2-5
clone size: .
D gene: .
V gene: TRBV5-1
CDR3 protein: CASNAQYGTPTGETQYF
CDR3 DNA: TGCGCCAGCAACGCTCAGTACGGGACACCAACGGGAGAGACCCAGTACTTC

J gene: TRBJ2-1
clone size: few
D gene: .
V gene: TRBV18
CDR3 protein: CASSPRSGNEQFF
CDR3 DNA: TGTGCCAGCTCACCACGTAGCGGCAATGAGCAGTTCTTC

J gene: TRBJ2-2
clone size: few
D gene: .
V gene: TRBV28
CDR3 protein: CASSPTGELFF
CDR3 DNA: TGTGCCAGCAGCCCGACCGGGGAGCTGTTTTTT

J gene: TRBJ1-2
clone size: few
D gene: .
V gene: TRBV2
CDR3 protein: CASTERGYGYTF
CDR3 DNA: TGTGCCAGCACAGAACGCGGCTATGGCTACACCTTC

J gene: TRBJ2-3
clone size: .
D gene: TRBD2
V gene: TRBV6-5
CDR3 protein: CASMAGGSTDTQYF
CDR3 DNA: TGTGCCAGCATGGCGGGGGGGAGCACAGATACGCAGTATTTT

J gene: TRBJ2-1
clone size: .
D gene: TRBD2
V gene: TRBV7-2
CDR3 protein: CASSLVASGGAGEQFF
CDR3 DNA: TGTGCCAGCAGCTTAGTGGCTAGCGGGGGGGCTGGTGAGCAGTTCTTC

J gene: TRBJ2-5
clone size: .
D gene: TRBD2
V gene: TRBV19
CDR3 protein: CASSIRDYQSRETQYF
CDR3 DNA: TGTGCCAGTAGTATCCGGGACTACCAGTCCAGGGAGACCCAGTACTTC

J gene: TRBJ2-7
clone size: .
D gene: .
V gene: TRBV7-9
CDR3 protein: CAGVRRDEDYEQYF
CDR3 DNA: TGTGCCGGCGTCCGGAGGGACGAAGACTACGAGCAGTACTTC

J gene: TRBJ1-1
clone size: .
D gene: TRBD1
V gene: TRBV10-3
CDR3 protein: CAISAHRDRASNTEAFF
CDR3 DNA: TGTGCCATCAGTGCACACCGGGACAGGGCTTCGAACACTGAAGCTTTCTTT

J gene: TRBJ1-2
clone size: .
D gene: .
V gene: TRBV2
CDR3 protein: CASSVVPHYGYTF
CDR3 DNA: TGTGCCAGCAGTGTAGTGCCCCACTATGGCTACACCTTC

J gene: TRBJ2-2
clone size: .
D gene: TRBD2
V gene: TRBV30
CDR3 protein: CASVGLAATGELFF
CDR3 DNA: TGTGCCTCCGTGGGACTAGCTGCCACCGGGGAGCTGTTTTTT

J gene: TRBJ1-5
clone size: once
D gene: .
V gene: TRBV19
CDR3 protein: CASSIFGESQPQHF
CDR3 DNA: TGTGCCAGTAGTATTTTCGGGGAAAGTCAGCCCCAGCATTTT

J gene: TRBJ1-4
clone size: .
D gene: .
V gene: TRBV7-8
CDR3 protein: CASSLGSGLRNEKLFF
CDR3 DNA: TGTGCCAGCAGCTTAGGGTCAGGGTTACGTAATGAAAAACTGTTTTTT

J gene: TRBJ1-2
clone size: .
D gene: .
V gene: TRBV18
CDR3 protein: CASSPGQSYGYTF
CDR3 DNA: TGTGCCAGCTCACCAGGGCAGAGCTATGGCTACACCTTC

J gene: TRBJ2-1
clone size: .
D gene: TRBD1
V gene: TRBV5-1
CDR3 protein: CASSLSGTGRREQFF
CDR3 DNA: TGCGCCAGCAGCTTGTCGGGGACAGGGAGACGGGAGCAGTTCTTC

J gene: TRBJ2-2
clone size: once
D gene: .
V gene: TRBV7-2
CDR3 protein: CASSLGGAGELFF
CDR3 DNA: TGTGCCAGCAGCTTAGGGGGGGCCGGGGAGCTGTTTTTT

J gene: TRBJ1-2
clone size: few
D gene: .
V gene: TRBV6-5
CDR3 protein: CASSGRGEYGYTF
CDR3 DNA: TGTGCCAGCAGTGGGCGGGGGGAATATGGCTACACCTTC

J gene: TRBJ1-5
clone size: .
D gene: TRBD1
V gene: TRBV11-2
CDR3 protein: CASSLVGFGQGNQPQHF
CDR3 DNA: TGTGCCAGCAGCTTAGTTGGGTTCGGACAGGGCAATCAGCCCCAGCATTTT

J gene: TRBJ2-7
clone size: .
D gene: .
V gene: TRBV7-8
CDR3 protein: CASLKGGNSYEQYF
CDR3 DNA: TGTGCCAGCCTAAAAGGGGGAAACTCCTACGAGCAGTACTTC

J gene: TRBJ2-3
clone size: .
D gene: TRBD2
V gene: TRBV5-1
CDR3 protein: CASSPRVKRGAGDTQYF
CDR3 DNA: TGCGCCAGCTCCCCCCGTGTCAAGCGGGGGGCCGGGGATACGCAGTATTTT

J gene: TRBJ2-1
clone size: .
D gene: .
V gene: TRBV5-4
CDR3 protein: CASSSVPGSYNEQFF
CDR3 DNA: TGTGCCAGCAGCTCCGTTCCGGGTAGTTACAATGAGCAGTTCTTC

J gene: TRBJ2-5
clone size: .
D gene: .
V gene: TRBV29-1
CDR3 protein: CSVAGETQYF
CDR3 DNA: TGCAGCGTTGCGGGGGAGACCCAGTACTTC

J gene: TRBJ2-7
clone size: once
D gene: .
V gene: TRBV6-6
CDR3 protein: CASSYSGDSSYEQYF
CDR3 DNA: TGTGCCAGCAGTTACTCGGGGGACTCTTCCTACGAGCAGTACTTC

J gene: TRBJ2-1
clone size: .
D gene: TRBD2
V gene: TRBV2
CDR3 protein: CASSERTSGMQFF
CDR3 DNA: TGTGCCAGCAGTGAGAGGACTAGCGGGATGCAGTTCTTC

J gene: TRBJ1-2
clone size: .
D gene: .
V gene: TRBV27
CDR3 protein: CASSSAVGYGYTF
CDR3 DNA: TGTGCCAGCAGTTCGGCGGTCGGCTATGGCTACACCTTC

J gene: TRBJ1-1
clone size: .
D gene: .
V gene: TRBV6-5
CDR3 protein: CASSYSTGFETEAFF
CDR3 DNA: TGTGCCAGCAGTTACTCAACAGGGTTTGAGACTGAAGCTTTCTTT

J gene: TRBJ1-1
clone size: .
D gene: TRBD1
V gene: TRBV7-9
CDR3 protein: CASSLHLPGDSEAFF
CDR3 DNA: TGTGCCAGCAGCTTACACCTTCCGGGGGACAGCGAAGCTTTCTTT

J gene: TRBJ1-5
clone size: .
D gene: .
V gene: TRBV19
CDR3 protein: CATAARRGNQPQHF
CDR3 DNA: TGCGCGACAGCAGCCCGGAGGGGCAATCAGCCCCAGCATTTT

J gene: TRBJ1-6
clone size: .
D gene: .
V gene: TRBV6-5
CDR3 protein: CASKIQKNSPLHF
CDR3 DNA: TGTGCCAGCAAGATTCAGAAGAATTCACCCCTCCACTTT

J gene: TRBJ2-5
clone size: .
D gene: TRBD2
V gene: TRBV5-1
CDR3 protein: CASRPGGYQETQYF
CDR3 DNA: TGCGCCAGCAGACCCGGGGGGTACCAAGAGACCCAGTACTTC

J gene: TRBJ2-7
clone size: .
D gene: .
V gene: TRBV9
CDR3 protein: CASSPQGRAYYEQYF
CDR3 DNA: TGTGCCAGCAGCCCCCAGGGGCGGGCGTACTACGAGCAGTACTTC

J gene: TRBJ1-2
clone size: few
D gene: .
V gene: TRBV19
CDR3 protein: CASSISTGSGSGYTF
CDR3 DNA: TGTGCCAGTAGTATATCAACAGGGTCTGGAAGTGGCTACACCTTC

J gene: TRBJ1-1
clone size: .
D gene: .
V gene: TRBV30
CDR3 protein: CAWNSFRGTEAFF
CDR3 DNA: TGTGCCTGGAACAGCTTTCGGGGGACTGAAGCTTTCTTT

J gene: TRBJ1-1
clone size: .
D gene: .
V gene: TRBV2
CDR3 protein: CASSEWGMNTEAFF
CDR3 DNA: TGTGCCAGCAGTGAATGGGGCATGAACACTGAAGCTTTCTTT

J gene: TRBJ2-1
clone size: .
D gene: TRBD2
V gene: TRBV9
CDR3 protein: CASSVFKLAGADEQFF
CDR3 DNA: TGTGCCAGCAGCGTATTTAAACTAGCGGGAGCCGATGAGCAGTTCTTC

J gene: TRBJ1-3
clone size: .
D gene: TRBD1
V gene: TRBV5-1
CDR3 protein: CASSKTPQGANHNSGNTIYF
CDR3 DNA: TGCGCCAGCAGCAAAACCCCCCAGGGGGCGAACCACAACTCTGGAAACACCATATATTTT

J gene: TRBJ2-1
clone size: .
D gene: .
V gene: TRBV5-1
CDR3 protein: CASSFNFWNEQFF
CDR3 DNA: TGCGCCAGCAGTTTTAACTTCTGGAATGAGCAGTTCTTC

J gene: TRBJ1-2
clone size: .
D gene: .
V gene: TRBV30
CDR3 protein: CAWRPGRREGYTF
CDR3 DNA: TGTGCCTGGAGGCCAGGAAGGAGGGAAGGCTACACCTTC

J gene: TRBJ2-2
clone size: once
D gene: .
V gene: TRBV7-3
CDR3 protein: CASSLLNTGELFF
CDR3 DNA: TGTGCCAGCAGCTTACTGAACACCGGGGAGCTGTTTTTT

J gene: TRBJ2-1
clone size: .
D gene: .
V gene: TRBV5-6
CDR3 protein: CASSLAGVRNNEQFF
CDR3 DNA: TGTGCCAGCAGCTTGGCGGGGGTCAGGAACAATGAGCAGTTCTTC

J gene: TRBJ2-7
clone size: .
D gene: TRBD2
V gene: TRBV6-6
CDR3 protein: CASSSPRTSVSYEQYF
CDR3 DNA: TGTGCCAGCAGTAGCCCCAGGACTAGCGTCTCCTACGAGCAGTACTTC

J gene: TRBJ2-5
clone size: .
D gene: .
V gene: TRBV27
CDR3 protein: CASSPSWSETQYF
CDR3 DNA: TGTGCCAGCAGTCCCTCTTGGAGCGAGACCCAGTACTTC

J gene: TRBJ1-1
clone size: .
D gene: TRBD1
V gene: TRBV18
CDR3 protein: CASSPSDRGRNTEAFF
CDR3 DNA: TGTGCCAGCTCACCGTCGGACAGGGGGAGGAACACTGAAGCTTTCTTT

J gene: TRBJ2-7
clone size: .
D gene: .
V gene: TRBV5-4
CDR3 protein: CASSLVYASSYEQYF
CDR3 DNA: TGTGCCAGCAGCTTGGTTTATGCGTCCTCCTACGAGCAGTACTTC

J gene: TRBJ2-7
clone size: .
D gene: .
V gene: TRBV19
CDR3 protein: CASSPTQAYEQYF
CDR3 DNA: TGTGCCAGTAGCCCGACACAGGCCTACGAGCAGTACTTC

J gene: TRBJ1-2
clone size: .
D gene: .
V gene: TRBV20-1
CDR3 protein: CSARDQGGYTF
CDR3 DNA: TGCAGTGCTAGAGATCAGGGAGGCTACACCTTC

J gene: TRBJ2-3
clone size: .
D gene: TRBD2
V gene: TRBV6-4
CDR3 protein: CASSDSSGGADTQYF
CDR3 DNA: TGTGCCAGCAGTGACTCTAGCGGGGGGGCAGATACGCAGTATTTT

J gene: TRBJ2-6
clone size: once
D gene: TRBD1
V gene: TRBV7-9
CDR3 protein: CASSITDRLGAGANVLTF
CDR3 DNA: TGTGCCAGCAGCATTACGGACAGGCTGGGCGCTGGGGCCAACGTCCTGACTTTC

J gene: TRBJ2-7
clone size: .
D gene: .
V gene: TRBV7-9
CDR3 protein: CASSLPAGSNNYEQYF
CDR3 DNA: TGTGCCAGCAGCTTACCTGCGGGATCAAACAACTACGAGCAGTACTTC

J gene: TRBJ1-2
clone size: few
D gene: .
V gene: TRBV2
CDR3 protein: CASGGLAFGYTF
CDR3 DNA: TGTGCATCCGGCGGGCTGGCGTTCGGCTACACCTTC

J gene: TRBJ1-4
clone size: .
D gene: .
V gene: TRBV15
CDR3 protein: CATSRDTGAMGEKLFF
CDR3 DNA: TGTGCCACCAGCAGAGATACAGGCGCGATGGGTGAAAAACTGTTTTTT